This T cell receptor (beta chain) was identified during a study of blood T cell repertoires in COVID-19. Study-wide context: The origin of the acute and convalescent COVID-19 samples was the United States, Italy and Spain. From T cells, B-cell-depleted T cells, or PBMCs came the material, which was cDNA or gDNA.

Donors in Cohort 3 who had recovered were those with two negative PCRs, healthcare professional clearance, or resolution of their symptoms. In the original processing: Nucleated cell counts were estimated from reference gene primer amplification. TCRdb's table, derived via immunoSEQ multiplex PCR, lists solely in-frame clones and lacks some. V, J and clone size were drawn from that table, and D and trimming were deduced from the DNA. This table holds 350,000 to 550,000 clones, 80% to 90% found once. Sequenced input: PBMCs or T cells enriched from blood (not recorded which). This receptor was identified in a man younger than 40 who had recovered from COVID-19.

In DNA, the CDR3 is TGCGCCAGCAGCGTCGGAGGAGTGCGGACGAACACTGAAGCTTTCTTT. Translated: CASSVGGVRTNTEAFF. The chain uses TRBV5-1 and TRBJ1-1; D is unresolved. CDR1 SGHRS and CDR2 YFSETQ come from the germline V gene. The V end was cut by 4 bases, the J end by 1 base, with 17 bases between. The CDR3 contains 16 residues.